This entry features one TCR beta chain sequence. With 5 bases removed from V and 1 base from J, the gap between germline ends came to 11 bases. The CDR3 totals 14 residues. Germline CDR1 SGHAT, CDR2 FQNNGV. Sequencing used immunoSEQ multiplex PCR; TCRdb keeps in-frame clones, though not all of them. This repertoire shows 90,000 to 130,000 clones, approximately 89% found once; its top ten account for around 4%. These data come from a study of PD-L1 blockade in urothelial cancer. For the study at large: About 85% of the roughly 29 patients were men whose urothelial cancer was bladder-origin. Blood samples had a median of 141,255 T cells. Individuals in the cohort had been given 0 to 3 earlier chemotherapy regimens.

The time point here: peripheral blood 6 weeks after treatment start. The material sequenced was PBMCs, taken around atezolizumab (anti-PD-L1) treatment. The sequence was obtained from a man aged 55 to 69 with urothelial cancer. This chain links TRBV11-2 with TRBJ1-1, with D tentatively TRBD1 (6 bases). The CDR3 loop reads CASSLGAGNTEAFF. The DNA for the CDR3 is TGTGCCAGCAGCCTGGGGGCGGGGAACACTGAAGCTTTCTTT.